The clone carrying this T cell receptor (beta chain) was seen repeatedly, ten times or more. This sample was taken from a study of T cells in Graves' hyperthyroidism and ophthalmopathy. Thyroid ultrasound, orbital computed tomography, clinical symptoms, and serum thyroxine and TRAb underpinned diagnoses. The PBMCs were taken from around 9 ml of fresh peripheral blood. Trimming removed 1 base at V and 5 bases at J, with 9 bases between. Germline V CDR1 and CDR2: DFQATT, SNEGSKA (reference sequence). The CDR3 is 12 amino acids. The TCR beta CDR3 regions underwent amplification using RNA transcripts as the source. HTBI primers were used for first-round RT-PCR of the TCR CDR3. MiXCR, applied by TCRdb to the multiplex PCR reads, yields one record per CDR3 protein. This table holds a few hundred thousand distinct CDR3 sequences, approximately 14% found once.

This receptor was identified in a woman between 18 and 29 years old with Graves' hyperthyroidism. The chain combines TRBV20-1 with TRBJ2-7, with D perhaps TRBD1 (5 bases). The sample comprised blood. The CDR3, as DNA: TGCAGTGCTAGAGCAGGGTTCAACGAGCAGTACTTC. This translates into CSARAGFNEQYF.